Listed below are T cell receptor beta chains from one sample, sequenced in a study of shared clonotypes between healthy human individuals. Profiling relied on immunoSEQ multiplex PCR, and the TCRdb table lists in-frame clones only, not all of them. Of roughly 2.1 million clones in the sample, about 92% were seen once. Sequenced material: naive CD8+ T cells from PBMCs. The receptors stem from a young man in good health. Some clones in this sample may be carry-over from other donors' samples. CDR3s include the opening cysteine and the closing phenylalanine or tryptophan. Each record gives: CDR3 length, D gene, clone size, J gene, V gene, CDR3 DNA, CDR3 protein. A D gene is named only where the DNA matches it firmly. Not all rows give a size; the values are once, few, many and, for expanded clones, a class.

15,NA,NA,TRBJ2-7,TRBV13,TGTGCCAGCAGCACGACCGGGTACGTCTCCTACGAGCAGTACTTC,CASSTTGYVSYEQYF
15,TRBD1,NA,TRBJ2-4,TRBV6-1,TGTGCCAGCAGTGACAGGGGACAGGCCAAAAACATTCAGTACTTC,CASSDRGQAKNIQYF
16,TRBD2,NA,TRBJ2-1,TRBV5-1,TGCGCCAGCAGCGCAGTAGCGGGAGGGACCGACAATGAGCAGTTCTTC,CASSAVAGGTDNEQFF
15,NA,NA,TRBJ1-5,TRBV7-6,TGTGCCAGCAGCCAAGGTCCCGCGCCCCGGCAGCCCCAGCATTTT,CASSQGPAPRQPQHF
15,TRBD1,NA,TRBJ2-5,TRBV28,TGTGCCAGCAGTGAGTACAGGGGTCGGGGAGAGACCCAGTACTTC,CASSEYRGRGETQYF
15,TRBD1,few,TRBJ1-1,TRBV6-5,TGTGCCAGCAGTTACGCGGACAGGGGGTACACTGAAGCTTTCTTT,CASSYADRGYTEAFF
15,NA,NA,TRBJ2-7,TRBV28,TGTGCCAGCAGCCTCGACAGGGACTCTACCTACGAGCAGTACTTC,CASSLDRDSTYEQYF
15,NA,NA,TRBJ2-1,TRBV4-1,TGCGCCAGCAGCCCGAGTCCCGGCTCCTACAATGAGCAGTTCTTC,CASSPSPGSYNEQFF
15,NA,NA,TRBJ1-5,TRBV19,TGTGCCAGTAGTCCCCAGACATATAGCAATCAGCCCCAGCATTTT,CASSPQTYSNQPQHF
15,NA,NA,TRBJ1-5,TRBV6-5,TGTGCCAGCAGTTACTCGGCGGATAGCAATCAGCCCCAGCATTTT,CASSYSADSNQPQHF
12,NA,few,TRBJ1-4,TRBV28,TGTGCCAGCACTTACGAAGGTACGAGACTGTTTTTT,CASTYEGTRLFF
17,NA,NA,TRBJ2-7,TRBV4-2,TGTGCCAGCAGCCAAGTAAACCCCCCGCTACATTCCTACGAGCAGTACTTC,CASSQVNPPLHSYEQYF
13,NA,NA,TRBJ1-2,TRBV27,TGTGCCAGCAGTTTAGGAGGAAACTATGGCTACACCTTC,CASSLGGNYGYTF
14,TRBD1,NA,TRBJ2-4,TRBV7-9,TGTGCCAGCAGACAGGACAGGGGGAAAAACATTCAGTACTTC,CASRQDRGKNIQYF
16,NA,few,TRBJ2-1,TRBV9,TGTGCCAGCAGCGGCAAAGCGGGACATGGCTACAATGAGCAGTTCTTC,CASSGKAGHGYNEQFF
17,TRBD1,NA,TRBJ1-4,TRBV4-3,TGCGCCAGCAGCCTAAGTTCAGGGGGAAGGACTAATGAAAAACTGTTTTTT,CASSLSSGGRTNEKLFF
14,NA,NA,TRBJ2-5,TRBV7-6,TGTGCCAGCAGCTTAGCACCGCCGAAAGAGACCCAGTACTTC,CASSLAPPKETQYF
16,NA,NA,TRBJ1-2,TRBV10-3,TGTGCCATCAGTGAGGGGACACAACTGTTACCCTATGGCTACACCTTC,CAISEGTQLLPYGYTF
17,NA,NA,TRBJ2-2,TRBV7-8,TGTGCCAGCATCCTATCCCCCCGGGAGAGTAACACCGGGGAGCTGTTTTTT,CASILSPRESNTGELFF
14,NA,NA,TRBJ1-3,TRBV29-1,TGCAGCGCACTGGACAGAAATACTGGAAACACCATATATTTT,CSALDRNTGNTIYF
15,TRBD2,NA,TRBJ2-1,TRBV11-1,TGTGCTAGCGCTAGCGGGACTGGCCCTAACAATGAGCAGTTCTTC,CASASGTGPNNEQFF
11,NA,NA,TRBJ1-6,TRBV30,TGTGCCTGGAGTGACGGGTCACCCCTCCACTTT,CAWSDGSPLHF
17,TRBD2,NA,TRBJ2-4,TRBV27,TGTGCCAGCAGTCCGTCAGCGGGAGAAAAGGCCAAAAACATTCAGTACTTC,CASSPSAGEKAKNIQYF
15,TRBD1,NA,TRBJ2-7,TRBV5-6,TGTGCCAGCAGCTCAACCCGGGACAGGGCCTACGAGCAGTACTTC,CASSSTRDRAYEQYF
18,TRBD1,NA,TRBJ2-6,TRBV10-3,TGTGCCATCAGCATGGGGGACAGGGGGCTTTCTGGGGCCAACGTCCTGACTTTC,CAISMGDRGLSGANVLTF
13,NA,NA,TRBJ2-7,TRBV27,TGTGCCAGCAGCCCCATGATTCCCTACGAGCAGTACTTC,CASSPMIPYEQYF
15,NA,NA,TRBJ1-2,TRBV4-3,TGCGCCAGCAGCCAAGAGTTTGTCCTTAACTATGGCTACACCTTC,CASSQEFVLNYGYTF
14,NA,NA,TRBJ2-1,TRBV4-1,TGCGCCAGCAGCCAACGAGGGGGGTACAATGAGCAGTTCTTC,CASSQRGGYNEQFF
14,NA,NA,TRBJ2-1,TRBV7-9,TGTGCCAGCAGCTTCCCCTGGGGGGACAATGAGCAGTTCTTC,CASSFPWGDNEQFF
14,NA,NA,TRBJ2-7,TRBV28,TGTGCCAGCAGCCTCGCAGGGGTGACGGACGAGCAGTACTTC,CASSLAGVTDEQYF
15,NA,NA,TRBJ1-3,TRBV7-9,TGTGCCAGCAGCTCACCAGGGGCTTCTGGAAACACCATATATTTT,CASSSPGASGNTIYF
13,NA,once,TRBJ2-1,TRBV6-1,TGTGCCAGCAGTGACCCCCCTGTTTATGAGCAGTTCTTC,CASSDPPVYEQFF
11,NA,NA,TRBJ2-7,TRBV6-6,TGTGCCAGCAGCTCTCCGGGGGAGCAGTACTTC,CASSSPGEQYF